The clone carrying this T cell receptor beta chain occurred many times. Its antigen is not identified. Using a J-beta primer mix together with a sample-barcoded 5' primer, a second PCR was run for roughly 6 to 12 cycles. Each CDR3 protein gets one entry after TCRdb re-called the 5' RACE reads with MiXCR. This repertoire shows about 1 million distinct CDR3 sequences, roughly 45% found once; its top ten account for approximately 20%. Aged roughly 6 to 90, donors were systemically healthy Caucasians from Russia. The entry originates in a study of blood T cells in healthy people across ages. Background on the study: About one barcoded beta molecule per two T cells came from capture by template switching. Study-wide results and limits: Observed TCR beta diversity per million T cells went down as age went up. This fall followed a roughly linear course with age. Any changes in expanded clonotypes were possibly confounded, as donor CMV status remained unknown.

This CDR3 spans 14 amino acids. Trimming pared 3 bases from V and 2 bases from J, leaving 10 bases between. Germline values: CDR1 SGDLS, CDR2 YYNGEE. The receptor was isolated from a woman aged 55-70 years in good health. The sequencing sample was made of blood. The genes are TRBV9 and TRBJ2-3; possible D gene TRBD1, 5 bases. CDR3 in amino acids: CASSAYRTTDTQYF. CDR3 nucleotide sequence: TGTGCCAGCAGCGCATACAGGACCACAGATACGCAGTATTTT.